One TCR beta chain is described in this entry. Its antigen is as yet unknown. These data originate in a study of cytomegalovirus exposure and HLA in healthy donors. General study points: Prior analysis indicated that the majority of TCR beta V segments exhibited productivity approximately 87% or approximately 30% of the time.

It was with 60 Vbeta and 13 Jbeta primers that the PCR ran. Only in-frame clones appear in the TCRdb table, and some are missing; sequencing was by immunoSEQ multiplex PCR. The sample lists about 250,000 clones, around 83% occurring once. J gave up 3 bases and V 6 bases, and 13 bases lay outside the gene matches. The CDR3 has 16 residues. CDR1 and CDR2 from the germline V gene are SGHVS and FNYEAQ. The sample comprised PBMCs. This receptor was obtained from a girl aged 2-10 years in good health and CMV-seronegative. The rearrangement uses TRBV7-6 and TRBJ1-1; 7 nucleotides match TRBD1. The CDR3 nucleotides are TGTGCCAGCAGTGGGAAAGGGGGCGCTGGGTACACTGAAGCTTTCTTT. It translates to CASSGKGGAGYTEAFF.